The T cell receptor beta chain described here comes from a study of OX40 agonist ivuxolimab in advanced cancers. At the level of the whole study: Ivuxolimab was an agonistic, fully human IgG2 monoclonal antibody directed against OX40 (CD134), a costimulatory receptor. Intravenous ivuxolimab was administered to patients every 2 weeks at six dose levels: 0.01, 0.1, 0.3, 1.5, 3 and 10 mg/kg. The purpose of peripheral TCRbeta sequencing was to test whether ivuxolimab changed TCR sequence diversity and led to clonal T-cell expansion. Among the 52 dose-escalation patients, about 19 had hepatocellular carcinoma, approximately 15 melanoma, 9 renal cell carcinoma and 9 head and neck cancer. In the dose-escalation cohort, 70% to 85% of patients were male, and the mean age was approximately 60 years, with a range of roughly 23 to 85. Prior anti-PD-1, anti-PD-L1 or anti-CTLA-4 therapy was permitted, and checkpoint inhibitors had been received by under 50% of dose-escalation patients. Partial responses were achieved by three dose-escalation patients, of whom one had hepatocellular carcinoma and two had cutaneous melanoma. The paper reports the monotherapy dose-escalation portion (N of about 50 patients) of the phase I ivuxolimab trial. Overall results and qualifications from the work: At doses from 0.1 to 3.0 mg/kg, clonal expansion was seen in both CD4+ and CD8+ blood T cells between baseline and week 6. After ivuxolimab, CD8+ T cells had more expanded clones than CD4+ T cells on average. The antigen specificity of the clonally expanded peripheral T cells was not determined. Partial responders in the 0.1-3.0 mg/kg groups had among the lowest normalized peripheral clonal expansion, especially among CD8+ T cells. Low levels of normalized T-cell clonal expansion were also shown by some nonresponding patients.

Patients with a history of autoimmune disease or receiving systemic immunosuppression were excluded from the trial. Peripheral blood for TCR sequencing was collected from all dose cohorts at baseline, on cycle 4 day 1, and on cycle 7 day 1. The samples were drawn from a first-in-human, open-label, multicenter phase I dose-escalation trial of ivuxolimab. The trial enrolled adults with locally advanced or metastatic head and neck squamous cell, hepatocellular, melanoma or renal cell carcinoma. Before TCR sequencing, CD4+ and CD8+ T cells were separately sorted from peripheral blood. To sequence the TCRbeta CDR3 region, genomic DNA was isolated from the sorted cells. The immunoSEQ Assay was used for sequencing of TCRbeta CDR3 regions. TCRdb limited this immuneACCESS table to in-frame rearrangements with V and J called. A share of clones is missing; checked studies link under half to unresolved V genes, and the rest is unexplained. The sample has about 98,000 clones on record, roughly 89% of them singletons. The ten most abundant clones make up under 0.55% of the sample.

There are a few counts of this clone. It lacks a known antigen. No per-base quality is available; no much larger clone lies one base away. Inclusive of the bounding cysteine and phenylalanine, the CDR3 is 17 residues long. Only the CDR3 part of the read is kept: 51 bases, read in frame from the first base. From a lookup of the germline V gene (reference sequence), CDR1 and CDR2 are MNHEY and SMNVEV. V is reduced by 6 bases and J by 5 bases, leaving a spacing of 23 bases between them. The specimen was CD4+ or CD8+ T cells sorted from blood, collected in a trial of the OX40 agonist ivuxolimab. The V and J segments used are TRBV27 and TRBJ1-5; TRBD1 could be the D gene, as 5 bases match. The TCR was taken from an adult with an advanced solid tumor such as melanoma, head and neck, liver or kidney cancer. The CDR3 in this case is CASSPGQGRVIYQPQHF. The DNA reads TGTGCCAGCAGCCCTGGACAAGGTCGAGTGATCTATCAGCCCCAGCATTTT.